The 20 T cell receptor beta chains listed next were all sequenced from one sample in a study of human T cells and chemical hapten exposure (dated by TCRdb to the early 2020s). The time point tag for this specimen amounts to: patch test 3, about 24 weeks after DPC sensitization. The treatment or condition label for this specimen denotes: therapeutic diphenylcyclopropenone sensitization with weekly scalp DPC. The library was made by RACE. The sequencing machine was a NextSeq 500. TCRdb trimmed public reads at Q25 via fastp, called clones via MiXCR and kept in-frame beta chains. Rows are unified per CDR3 protein, each entry keeping the most common DNA and genes. The sample data list about 200,000 distinct CDR3 sequences, and approximately 24% of these were observed just once. The ten top clones hold 2.5% of the sample. The sequencing used whole blood, collected in connection with sensitization to the hapten diphenylcyclopropenone (DPC). The source is a woman between 40 and 50 years old with alopecia areata. Some clones in this sample may be carry-over from other donors' samples.

The chain combines TRBV30 with TRBJ2-3; TRBD1 or TRBD2 may be the D gene (5 bases each). Germline values: CDR1 GTSNPN, CDR2 SVGIG (reference sequence). V lost 7 bases to trimming and J lost 4 bases, with 18 bases between them. The CDR3 totals 14 residues. The CDR3, as DNA: TGTGCCTCCACACTAGGCCAACAGGCAGATACGCAGTATTTT. Protein: CASTLGQQADTQYF.

This clonotype was seen more than once but under ten times. The chain couples TRBV6-5 to TRBJ2-6; D remains unclear. The CDR3 runs to 15 residues. The V and J ends lost 8 bases and 0 bases respectively, with 11 bases between them. CDR1 is MNHEY, CDR2 SVGAGI, per germline. This chain's CDR3 is CASASSPSGANVLTF. In DNA, the CDR3 is TGTGCCAGCGCCTCAAGCCCCTCTGGGGCCAACGTCCTGACTTTC.

This clonotype was detected ten times or more. The genes are TRBV29-1 and TRBJ2-2, with 7 bases lining up with TRBD1. V was pared by 7 bases and J by 4 bases, with 15 bases of the junction left unmatched. CDR1 is SQVTM and CDR2 is ANQGSEA in the germline V gene. This CDR3 comprises 16 residues. CDR3 sequence reads: CSGLTGAMSSTGELFF. DNA for the CDR3: TGCAGCGGCCTCACAGGGGCGATGTCGAGCACCGGGGAGCTGTTTTTT.

The chain couples TRBV11-2 to TRBJ1-1, with 7 bases lining up with TRBD1. Per germline, CDR1 SGHAT and CDR2 FQNNGV. V gave up 2 bases and J gave up 5 bases; unmatched junction bases: 5. This CDR3 contains 14 residues. CDR3 coding DNA: TGTGCCAGCAGCTTACCAGGGGGTTTAACTGAAGCTTTCTTT. Protein product: CASSLPGGLTEAFF.

This clonotype was recorded a few times. The genes are TRBV29-1 and TRBJ2-6, with 7 nucleotides matching TRBD1. The germline V gene has CDR1 SQVTM and CDR2 ANQGSEA. Germline trimming cut 6 bases from V and 3 bases from J; bases unmatched to any gene: 5. This CDR3 spans 14 amino acids. The CDR3 DNA follows: TGCAGCGTGATGACAGGGCGTGGGGCCAACGTCCTGACTTTC. Translated, it gives CSVMTGRGANVLTF.

This clonotype has a handful of counts. The rearrangement links TRBV29-1 to TRBJ2-7; 7 nucleotides line up with TRBD1. The CDR3 extends over 12 amino acids. The germline CDR1 and CDR2 sequences are SQVTM and ANQGSEA. V was clipped by 4 bases and J by 2 bases; unmatched bases: 2. In DNA, the CDR3 is TGCAGCGTTGTGACAGGGCCCTACGAGCAGTACTTC. As protein: CSVVTGPYEQYF.

This clonotype was detected a few times. The CDR3 loop reads CSAKHQRNSPLHF. CDR3 in DNA: TGCAGTGCTAAACACCAGAGGAATTCACCCCTCCACTTT. This sequence joins TRBV20-1 and TRBJ1-6, with D uncertain. CDR3 length equals 13 residues. Germline-derived CDR1 and CDR2 are DFQATT and SNEGSKA (reference sequence). V gave up 4 bases and J gave up 7 bases, with 11 bases separating them.

The gene calls are TRBV7-8 and TRBJ1-5; D uncertain. Germline V CDR1 and CDR2: SGHVS, FQNEAQ. The V and J ends lost 3 bases and 7 bases respectively, with 10 bases between them. The CDR3 runs 13 residues. The CDR3 sequence: CASSLTVTQPQHF. CDR3 nucleotides: TGTGCCAGCAGCTTGACGGTGACGCAGCCCCAGCATTTT. Full variable domain (remainder filled in from reference TRBV7-8 and TRBJ1-5): GAGVSQSPRYKVAKRGQDVALRCDPISGHVSLFWYQQALGQGPEFLTYFQNEAQLDKSGLPSDRFFAERPEGSVSTLKIQRTQQEDSAVYLCASSLTVTQPQHFGDGTRLSIL.

This clonotype has more than one count but fewer than ten. The chain recombines TRBV29-1 with TRBJ2-1; TRBD1 agrees at 10 bases. Germline CDR1 SQVTM, CDR2 ANQGSEA. The junction had 13 bases not matched to a gene; V was cut back by 6 bases and J by 5 bases. The CDR3 totals 16 residues. The chain's CDR3 is CSVRQGASGNHNEQFF. The CDR3 nucleotides read TGCAGCGTCCGACAGGGGGCTAGCGGAAACCACAATGAGCAGTTCTTC.

Only a few counts were recorded for this clonotype. This chain links TRBV18 with TRBJ2-3; D is uncertain. The germline V gene has CDR1 KGHSH and CDR2 LQKENI. The germline V and J ends were trimmed by 3 bases and 6 bases, with 10 bases remaining between them. This CDR3 spans 13 amino acids. The CDR3: CASSPPASDTQYF. CDR3 in DNA: TGTGCCAGCTCACCGCCCGCCTCGGATACGCAGTATTTT. The full variable domain, its missing parts supplied by reference TRBV18 and TRBJ2-3, is NAGVMQNPRHLVRRRGQEARLRCSPMKGHSHVYWYRQLPEEGLKFMVYLQKENIIDESGMPKERFSAEFPKEGPSILRIQQVVRGDSAAYFCASSPPASDTQYFGPGTRLTVL.

There are a few counts of this clonotype. V is TRBV7-9 and J is TRBJ2-5; perhaps D is TRBD1 or TRBD2 (6 bases each). The CDR3 contains 14 residues. Trimming took off 3 bases at V and 5 bases at J, with 13 bases between the two ends. From germline, CDR1 is SEHNR and CDR2 FQNEAQ (reference sequence). The CDR3, as DNA: TGTGCCAGCAGCTTGATGCGGGACATGGAGACCCAGTACTTC. Translation gives CASSLMRDMETQYF.

The rearrangement links TRBV7-2 to TRBJ1-6, with 10 bases matching TRBD1. The germline CDR1 and CDR2 sequences are SGHTA and FQGNSA. V lost 6 bases and J lost 7; bases outside the gene matches: 6. The CDR3 covers 15 residues. The CDR3 loop is CASRLDRGRNSPLHF. Written as DNA, the CDR3 is TGTGCCAGCAGGCTTGACAGGGGGCGGAATTCACCCCTCCACTTT.

CDR3 in amino acids: CASSVGASYNEQFF. The DNA for the CDR3 is TGTGCCAGCAGCGTAGGGGCGTCCTACAATGAGCAGTTCTTC. The chain couples TRBV9 to TRBJ2-1; D gene ambiguous. V was clipped by 0 bases and J by 1 base, with 5 bases between them. Per germline, CDR1 SGDLS and CDR2 YYNGEE. This CDR3 contains 14 residues.

Written as DNA, the CDR3 is TGTGCCAGCAGCTCAACAGGAGGGACGGGGGAGCAGTACTTC. As protein: CASSSTGGTGEQYF. The V gene is TRBV7-9, the J gene TRBJ2-7, with D possibly being TRBD2 (6 bases). Trimming pared 4 bases from V and 7 bases from J, leaving 17 bases between. The CDR3 length is 14 residues. Germline values: CDR1 SEHNR, CDR2 FQNEAQ (reference sequence).

At least ten counts were recorded for this clonotype. J is TRBJ1-2 and V is TRBV29-1; TRBD1 matches at 7 bases. V lost 3 bases to trimming and J lost 6 bases; unmatched junction nucleotides: 10. This CDR3 is 14 amino acids long. Germline V gene sequence: CDR1 SQVTM, CDR2 ANQGSEA. This CDR3 reads CSVDPTGAGHGYTF. DNA of the CDR3: TGCAGCGTTGATCCCACAGGGGCAGGGCATGGCTACACCTTC.

This clonotype has only a few counts. CDR3 protein: CASSTGGNYNEQFF. The CDR3 DNA follows: TGTGCCAGCAGCACAGGGGGCAACTACAATGAGCAGTTCTTC. The genes are TRBV2 and TRBJ2-1; 9 bases agree with TRBD1. With 6 bases clipped from V and 3 bases from J, the junction kept 3 bases outside the gene matches. This CDR3 has 14 amino acids. The germline CDR1 and CDR2 sequences are SNHLY and FYNNEI.

J is TRBJ1-1 and V is TRBV20-1, with 10 bases aligning to TRBD1. Germline loops: CDR1 DFQATT, CDR2 SNEGSKA (reference sequence). The V and J ends lost 1 base and 4 bases, in that order; junction bases with no gene match: 0. CDR3 length: 13 residues. The CDR3 DNA follows: TGCAGTGCTAGAGGGACAGGGGGCACTGAAGCTTTCTTT. It specifies CSARGTGGTEAFF.

This clonotype was detected only a few times. The chain uses TRBV5-6 and TRBJ1-1; D might be TRBD1 (5 bases). This CDR3 region has 17 residues. The V gene lost 5 bases and the J gene lost 3 bases, with 23 bases spanning the gap. CDR1 is SGHDT, CDR2 YYEEEE, per germline. The CDR3 reads CASRPDKGRRLDTEAFF. CDR3 nucleotide sequence: TGTGCCAGCAGACCTGACAAGGGGCGTAGATTGGACACTGAAGCTTTCTTT. The full variable domain, with the rest looked up from reference TRBV5-6 and TRBJ1-1, is DAGVTQSPTHLIKTRGQQVTLRCSPKSGHDTVSWYQQALGQGPQFIFQYYEEEERQRGNFPDRFSGHQFPNYSSELNVNALLLGDSALYLCASRPDKGRRLDTEAFFGQGTRLTVV.

The table lists this clonotype with a few counts. J is TRBJ2-5 and V is TRBV20-1; no definite D call. Trimming took off 3 bases at V and 9 bases at J, with 17 bases between the two ends. This CDR3 comprises 13 residues. In germline, CDR1 is DFQATT, CDR2 SNEGSKA (reference sequence). CDR3 residues: CSASQRPPEAQYF. CDR3 DNA: TGCAGTGCTAGCCAGAGACCCCCCGAGGCCCAGTACTTC.

This clonotype was observed a few times. DNA for the CDR3: TGCAGCGTTTCAGACCCGGACTGGACCCTCTATGGCTACACCTTC. Encoded protein: CSVSDPDWTLYGYTF. The chain has TRBV29-1 and TRBJ1-2; D gene unclear. This CDR3 spans 15 amino acids. The germline gives CDR1 SQVTM, CDR2 ANQGSEA. V was cut by 5 bases and J by 4 bases, with 20 bases left in between.